What follows describes a single T cell receptor beta chain. What this receptor recognizes is not known. This entry belongs to a study of cytomegalovirus exposure and HLA in healthy donors (dated by TCRdb to the late 2010s). A note on the overall study: In an earlier analysis of approximately 500 of the donors, about 270 Gb of sequence data and 117 million unique TCR beta sequences from 180 million or so T cells were reported. Roughly 300 gigabases of sequencing data and around 88 million unique TCR sequences made up an early release that covered nearly 650 HLA-typed donors. Of the 350 to 450 genotyped donors, approximately 81% were placed in the genetic ancestry cluster associated with self-reported Caucasian donors. The study was designed to test whether signatures of past pathogen exposure could be identified by cataloging public T cell receptors. Using immunosequencing, the study profiled T cell repertoires from fewer than 850 subjects and related those repertoires to cytomegalovirus serostatus. Along with the roughly 700-subject first cohort, a separate validation cohort of approximately 110 different subjects was used. To predict cytomegalovirus infection status, the study combined high-throughput TCR immunosequencing, statistical association of individual TCRs with disease status, and machine learning. To study patterns of TCR occurrence, a later analysis re-analyzed previously published TCR beta repertoires from 600 to 750 donors and added high-resolution HLA genotyping. In the later analysis, no new phenotypic data were used to find candidate immune exposures; instead, reliance was placed on TCR beta sequences and their occurrence across donors. To decide whether each TCR beta V gene segment behaved as functional or pseudogenic, an earlier analysis of approximately 620 of the donors relied on high-throughput TCR beta sequencing. Donor age, sex, ethnicity and CMV serostatus were collected together with the repertoire data. A later genetic analysis took genome-wide SNP genotypes for 398 of the 666 donors and used that subset as a discovery cohort. All discovery cohort repertoires had been generated using a single sequencing platform. Both class I and class II loci were covered by HLA typing, at four-digit resolution. Typing coverage varied by locus: roughly 620-640 donors for A, B, C, DRB1 and DQB1; more than 500 for DQA1; about 590 for DPA1; fewer than 480 for DPB1. About 5 DR-DQ haplotypes were handled as single units for association and clustering, since linkage in the cohort was strong. Among 398 genotyped donors of the cohort, an average of approximately 220,000 unique TCR beta nucleotide sequences was sequenced per donor, of which about 18% were non-productive. General findings and caveats noted by the study authors: A later genetic analysis reported fewer N-insertions in productive TCRs among donors in an Asian-associated ancestry cluster than the approximately 700-donor mean. Linkage disequilibrium might explain the correlated functional status among segregating V segments, but an unknown experimental factor could not be excluded. This cohort had only TCR beta chains sequenced, and the lack of alpha or paired-chain data limited which features could be detected. When HLA alleles, especially DR and DQ, strongly co-occurred, TCR associations were difficult to assign to individual alleles. In an earlier analysis of around 500 of the donors, most TCR beta V segments appeared in productive rearrangements about 87% or about 30% of the time, broadly matching IMGT annotations. In a later analysis, TCR association rates were found to vary across HLA loci, with the most associated TCRs seen for DRB1 alleles and the fewest for HLA-C alleles. Immune exposure information for the cohort was limited to CMV serostatus. The earlier analysis of around 600 of the donors excluded over 15 rarely observed V segments, including chromosome 9 orphons, because counts were too low. In vitro tests confirmed that a few of the cytomegalovirus-associated TCR beta chains recognize cytomegalovirus antigens. According to the authors, the approach could potentially be generalized to other disease states and immunological phenotypes. V-gene and J-gene trimming of TCR beta chains was associated with a missense DCLRE1C variant in a later genetic analysis, and the association was replicated in an independent cohort. The study listed 164 TCR beta chains as associated with cytomegalovirus. The 87-base-pair reads could not distinguish some IMGT-functional V segments, including TRBV6-2 and TRBV6-3, so those segments were excluded. HLA typing was unavailable for some donors at each locus, so association tests used only the typed subset. Several of the top co-occurrence clusters appeared to be linked to parvovirus B19, influenza, CMV and Epstein-Barr virus, according to a later analysis. In both the original and validation cohorts, the classifier was reported to diagnose cytomegalovirus status with high specificity and sensitivity. In a later analysis, about 16,000 TCR beta sequences were associated with specific HLA alleles at a false discovery rate of 0.05. A cluster of highly shared sequence variants was judged likely to represent a technical artifact of the sequencing pipeline. While some public TCRs were present in many individuals, most TCR sequences turned up only very rarely across donors. A later analysis found that HLA-associated TCR beta chains were more clonally expanded and had lower generation probabilities than equally common non-associated chains. The presence/absence analyses assumed that sequencing depth was roughly uniform across donors, and that assumption may not be true. Most CMV-associated TCR beta chains appeared to be HLA-restricted in a later analysis, and the HLA associations seemed to be driven largely by CMV exposure. A further reported finding was that TCR beta sequences accurately predicted the HLA-A and HLA-B alleles for most subjects in the first cohort.

The method behind the library was the immunoSEQ multiplex PCR assay. For the multiplex PCR, a mixture combining 60 forward primers for TCR Vbeta segments and 13 reverse primers for TCR Jbeta segments was used. The CDR3 region of rearranged TCR beta genes was amplified from genomic DNA with a multiplex PCR assay. Amplified TCR beta libraries were sequenced as 87-base-pair reads on the Illumina HiSeq System. Processing in the source paper ran as follows. A later analysis counted tens of millions of unique TCR beta chains across the 666 repertoires, and 9 million to 14 million of these chains were shared by at least two donors. To remove PCR and sequencing errors, raw reads were error-corrected and collapsed into unique sequences using a nearest-neighbor algorithm that merged closely related sequences. V, D and J gene segments were assigned by aligning CDR3 sequences to IMGT reference sequences. Each retained sequence needed at least a six-nucleotide match to both a V gene segment and a J gene segment. Rearrangements were called productive when the CDR3 lacked stop codons and stayed in frame with V and J; all others were non-productive. Following IMGT convention, CDR3 was defined as the stretch from the second conserved V-encoded cysteine to the conserved J-encoded phenylalanine. The earlier analysis of about 530 of the donors excluded any sequence lacking an unambiguous match to a single V gene segment. An earlier analysis of over 450 of the donors classified V segments as functional when productive rearrangements were above 56.7% and as segregating when the standard deviation between donors was above 5%. A statistical classification framework was built for diagnosing cytomegalovirus status from the catalog of TCR beta chain sequences. In a later analysis, TCR nucleotide sequences were compared against IMGT/GENE-DB human TR gene sequences so that V and J genes could be assigned. Using the TCRdist pipeline, a later analysis assigned CDR3 sequences along with most-parsimonious VDJ recombination scenarios. A later analysis defined each TCR beta chain by its CDR3 amino acid sequence plus V-gene family, and excluded reads lacking a unique V-gene family. In a later analysis, 500 to 650 highly shared, low-generation-probability nucleotide sequences were removed to address suspected cross-contamination and a sequencing artifact. For each public chain, a later analysis derived a clonal expansion index from normalized ranks of inferred template counts within each repertoire. Generation probabilities in a later analysis came from a VDJ recombination model fitted to out-of-frame rearrangements, and those results were checked against IGoR. A later analysis scored TCR-TCR, TCR-HLA and TCR-CMV co-occurrence with hypergeometric tests, applying a repertoire-size bias correction to TCR pairs. A later analysis estimated false discovery rates by permuting HLA or CMV assignments 20 times. In a later analysis, co-occurring TCRs were grouped with DBSCAN, and TCRdist sequence similarity was added when clustering was performed within HLA-allele-positive subsets. For co-occurrence clustering, repertoires with fewer than 30,000 or more than 120,000 public chains were excluded, along with roughly 5 repertoires with anomalous nucleotide sharing. TCRdb retrieved this table from immuneACCESS and kept in-frame rearrangements only. Not all clones are present; in checked studies, unresolved V genes account for under half, and no reason is known for the remainder. For V, J and clone size, that table is used; D and trimming come from the DNA. The sample's clone listing holds about 52,000 clones. Jointly, the top ten make up approximately 13% of the sample.

The cohort was made up of approximately 700 healthy bone marrow donors. All cohort members were sampled while nominally healthy, although unrecorded immune exposures were likely present. The donor was CMV seropositive and belonged to the group of about 290 seropositive cohort members. A peripheral blood sample was provided by each donor, and peripheral blood mononuclear cells were used for TCR beta sequencing. Genomic DNA extraction from the blood cell samples was performed with the Qiagen DNeasy Blood Extraction Kit. Measured from the cysteine to the phenylalanine, the CDR3 is 14 residues long. Only CDR3 DNA is held: 42 bases, read in frame from base 1. The germline V gene gives CDR1 as SGHTA and CDR2 as FQGNSA. Trimming leaves V shorter by 5 bases and J shorter by 7 bases, with the junction holding 6 bases beyond the gene matches.

The chain uses TRBV7-2 and TRBJ1-5; 9 central nucleotides agree with TRBD1. The clonotype was recovered from an older woman in good health and CMV-seropositive. The sequenced sample consisted of PBMCs. The CDR3 region reads CASSTGTGIQPQHF. The nucleotide sequence reads TGTGCCAGCAGCACGGGGACAGGGATACAGCCCCAGCATTTT. When the CDR3 is completed using the reference TRBV7-2 and TRBJ1-5 genes on either side, the full variable domain is GAGVSQSPSNKVTEKGKDVELRCDPISGHTALYWYRQSLGQGLEFLIYFQGNSAPDKSGLPSDRFSAERTGGSVSTLTIQRTQQEDSAVYLCASSTGTGIQPQHFGDGTRLSIL.